This record concerns one T cell receptor beta chain sequence. Its antigen is unknown. This sample was taken from a study of cytomegalovirus exposure and HLA in healthy donors. Study conclusions and caveats: High sensitivity and specificity were reportedly achieved when the classifier diagnosed cytomegalovirus status. Associated with cytomegalovirus, according to the listing, were around 170 TCR beta chains.

PCR primers comprised 60 Vbeta and 13 Jbeta primers. This table comes from immunoSEQ multiplex PCR, and its TCRdb copy is limited to in-frame clones, with some not included. The table shows around 210,000 clones, with roughly 85% occurring only once. This CDR3 has 13 residues. The ends were cut back, 8 bases at V and 3 bases at J, with 13 bases in the middle. Germline CDR1 and CDR2: MNHEY and SVGAGI. The V gene is TRBV6-5, the J gene TRBJ1-2; a possible D gene is TRBD1 (6 bases). Sequencing was carried out using PBMCs. The sequence came from a girl aged 2-10 years in good health and CMV-seronegative. CDR3 bases: TGTGCCAGCGGTCAGGGGAGCTACTATGGCTACACCTTC. Residues: CASGQGSYYGYTF.